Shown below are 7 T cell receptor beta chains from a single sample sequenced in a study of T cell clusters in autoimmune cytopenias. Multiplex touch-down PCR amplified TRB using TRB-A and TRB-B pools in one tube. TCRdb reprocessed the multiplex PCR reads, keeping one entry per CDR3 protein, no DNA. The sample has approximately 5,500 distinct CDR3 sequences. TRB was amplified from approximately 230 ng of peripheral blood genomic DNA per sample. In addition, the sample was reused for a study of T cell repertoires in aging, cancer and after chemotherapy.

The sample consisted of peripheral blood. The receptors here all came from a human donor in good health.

CDR3 sequence reads: CSMPGQGKNTEAFF. This chain links TRBV20-1 with TRBJ1-1; with no DNA, the TCRdb D assignment of TRBD1 cannot be verified. CDR3 length: 14 residues. From germline, CDR1 is DFQATT and CDR2 SNEGSKA (reference sequence).

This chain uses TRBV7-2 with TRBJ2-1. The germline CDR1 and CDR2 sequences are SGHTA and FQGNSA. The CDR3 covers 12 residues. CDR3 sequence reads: CASSRSTLGQFF.

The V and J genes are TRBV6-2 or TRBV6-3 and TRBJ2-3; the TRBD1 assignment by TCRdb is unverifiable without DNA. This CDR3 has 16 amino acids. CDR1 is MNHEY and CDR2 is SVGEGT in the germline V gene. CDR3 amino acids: CASRTRTGISTDTQYF.

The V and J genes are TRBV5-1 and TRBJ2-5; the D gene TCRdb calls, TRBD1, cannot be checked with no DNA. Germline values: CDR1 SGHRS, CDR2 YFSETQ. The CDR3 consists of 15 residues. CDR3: CASSWGTGAGETQYF.

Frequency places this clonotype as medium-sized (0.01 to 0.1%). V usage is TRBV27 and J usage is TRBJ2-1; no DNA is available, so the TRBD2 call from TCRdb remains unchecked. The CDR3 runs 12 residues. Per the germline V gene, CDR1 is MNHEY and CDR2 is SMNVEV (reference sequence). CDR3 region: CASSRLHNEQFF.

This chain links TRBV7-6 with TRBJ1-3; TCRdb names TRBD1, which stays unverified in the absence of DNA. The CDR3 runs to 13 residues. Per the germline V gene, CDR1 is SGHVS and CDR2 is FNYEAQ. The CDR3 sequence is CASSSRGGNTIYF.

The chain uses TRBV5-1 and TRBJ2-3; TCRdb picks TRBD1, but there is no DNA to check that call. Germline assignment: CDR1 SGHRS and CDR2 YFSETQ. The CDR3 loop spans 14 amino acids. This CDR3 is CASSLGGWTDTQYF.